This record covers a single T cell receptor beta chain. This record comes from a study of blood T cell repertoires in COVID-19. Turning to the study itself: In each case, the material was cDNA or gDNA derived from T cells, B-cell-depleted T cells, or PBMCs.

Looked up from germline, CDR1 is SNHLY and CDR2 is FYNNEI. V lost 6 bases and J 11 bases, leaving 13 bases between the germline ends. The CDR3 runs 11 residues. Enrollees, about 18 to 100 years old, lived in some 24 US areas. Researchers sorted participants into cohorts using their self-reported clinical history. In the authors' workflow: The authors estimated nucleated cell counts from reference gene primer amplification. Clones were read by immunoSEQ multiplex PCR, and TCRdb kept only the in-frame ones, dropping some. That table is the source of V, J and clone size, and D and trimming were worked out from the DNA. In the table there are roughly 160,000 clones, about 80% of which are singletons.

V usage is TRBV2 and J usage is TRBJ1-1, with D tentatively TRBD1 (6 bases). The sample was PBMCs or T cells enriched from blood (not recorded which). This TCR was sampled from a man aged 45-65 years who had recovered from COVID-19. The DNA of the CDR3 is TGTGCCAGCAGCGTTACAGGGCGCGCTTTCTTT. Its protein is CASSVTGRAFF.